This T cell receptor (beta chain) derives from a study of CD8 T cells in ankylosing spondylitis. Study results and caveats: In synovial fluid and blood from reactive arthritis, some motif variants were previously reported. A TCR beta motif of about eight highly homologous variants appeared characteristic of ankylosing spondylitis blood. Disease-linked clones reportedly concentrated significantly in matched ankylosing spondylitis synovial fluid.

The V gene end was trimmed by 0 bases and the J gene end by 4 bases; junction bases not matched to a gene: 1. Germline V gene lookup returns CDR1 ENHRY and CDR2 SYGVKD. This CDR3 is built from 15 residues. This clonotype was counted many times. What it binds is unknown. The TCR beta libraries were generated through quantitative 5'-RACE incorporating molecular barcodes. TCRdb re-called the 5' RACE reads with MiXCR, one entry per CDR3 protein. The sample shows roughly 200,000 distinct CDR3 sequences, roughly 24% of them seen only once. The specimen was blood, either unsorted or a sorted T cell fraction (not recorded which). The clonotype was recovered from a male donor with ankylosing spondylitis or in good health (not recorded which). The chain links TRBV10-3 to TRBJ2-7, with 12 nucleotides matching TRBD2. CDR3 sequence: CAISESTSGRYEQYF. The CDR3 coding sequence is TGTGCCATCAGTGAGTCGACTAGCGGGAGATACGAGCAGTACTTC.